This TCR beta chain was sequenced during a study of T-cell reconstitution after alpha-beta-depleted transplantation in children. The CDR3 is made up of 14 amino acids. Germline trimming cut 1 base from V and 2 bases from J; bases unmatched to any gene: 3. The germline CDR1 and CDR2 sequences are DFQATT and SNEGSKA (reference sequence). Only a few counts were recorded for this clonotype. Construction of the TCRbeta library involved unique molecular identifiers. One entry per CDR3 protein results from TCRdb running MiXCR on the PCR reads. The table shows 450,000 to 600,000 distinct CDR3 sequences, with 10% to 15% occurring only once.

The sequences come from PBMCs, mostly from graft donor cells, collected 360 days after TCRalphabeta/CD19-depleted stem cell transplant. The TCR originated in a male patient aged 5 to 17 who had a stem cell transplant for acute myeloid leukemia, so the T cells may come from the graft donor. This sequence joins TRBV20-1 and TRBJ2-7; 9 nucleotides line up with TRBD2. CDR3 protein: CSARGSSGTYEQYF. The CDR3 DNA follows: TGCAGTGCTAGAGGGTCTAGCGGGACCTACGAGCAGTACTTC.